This T cell receptor (beta chain) was retrieved from a study of preoperative IRX-2 immunotherapy in early breast cancer. Treatment in this sample: preoperative locoregional IRX-2 cytokine immunotherapy. Only in-frame clones appear in the TCRdb table, and some are missing; sequencing was by immunoSEQ multiplex PCR. The top ten hold less than 1.5% of the sample, which has tens of thousands of clones, 75% to 90% seen once. V lost 2 bases and J 7 bases, leaving 18 bases between the germline ends. This CDR3 contains 16 residues. In germline, CDR1 is SGHNT, CDR2 YENEEA. Sequenced here: lymph node tissue, sampled after IRX-2 immunotherapy. The V call is TRBV11-3, the J call TRBJ1-3; D is undetermined. This sequence originates from a human donor with breast cancer. The CDR3 region is CASSLMARNFGNTIYF. DNA for the CDR3: TGTGCCAGCAGCTTAATGGCCAGAAACTTTGGGAACACCATATATTTT.